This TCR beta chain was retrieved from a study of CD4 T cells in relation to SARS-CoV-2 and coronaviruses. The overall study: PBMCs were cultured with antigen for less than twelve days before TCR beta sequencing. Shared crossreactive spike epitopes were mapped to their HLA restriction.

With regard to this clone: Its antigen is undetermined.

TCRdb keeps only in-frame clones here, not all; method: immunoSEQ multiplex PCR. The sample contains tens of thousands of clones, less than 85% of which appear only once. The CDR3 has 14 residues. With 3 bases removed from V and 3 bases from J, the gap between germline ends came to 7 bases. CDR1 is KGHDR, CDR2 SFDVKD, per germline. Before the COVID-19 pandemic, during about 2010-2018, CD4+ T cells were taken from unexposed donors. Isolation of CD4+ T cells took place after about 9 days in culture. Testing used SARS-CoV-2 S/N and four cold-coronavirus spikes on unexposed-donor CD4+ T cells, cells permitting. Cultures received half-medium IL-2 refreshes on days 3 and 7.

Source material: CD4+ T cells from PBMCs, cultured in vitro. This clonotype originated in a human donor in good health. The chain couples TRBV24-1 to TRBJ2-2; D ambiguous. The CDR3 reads CATSDTLYTGELFF. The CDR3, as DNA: TGTGCCACCAGTGATACACTATACACCGGGGAGCTGTTTTTT.